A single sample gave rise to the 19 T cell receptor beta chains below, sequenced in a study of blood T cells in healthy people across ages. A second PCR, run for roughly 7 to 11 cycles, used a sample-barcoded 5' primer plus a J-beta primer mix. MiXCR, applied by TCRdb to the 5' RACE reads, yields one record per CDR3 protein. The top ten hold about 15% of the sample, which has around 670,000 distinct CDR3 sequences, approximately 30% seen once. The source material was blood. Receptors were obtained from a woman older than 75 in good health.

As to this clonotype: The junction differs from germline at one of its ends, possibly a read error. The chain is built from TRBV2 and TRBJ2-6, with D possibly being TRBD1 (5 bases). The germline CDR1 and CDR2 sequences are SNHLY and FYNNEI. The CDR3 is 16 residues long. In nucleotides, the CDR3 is TGTGCCAACAGTGCCCGCCAGGGTTCCGGGGCCAACGTCCTGACTTTC. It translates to CANSARQGSGANVLTF.

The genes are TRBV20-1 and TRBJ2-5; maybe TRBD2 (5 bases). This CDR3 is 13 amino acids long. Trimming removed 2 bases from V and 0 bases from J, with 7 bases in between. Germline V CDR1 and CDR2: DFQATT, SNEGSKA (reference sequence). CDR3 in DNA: TGCAGTGCTAGAAAGCGGTACCAAGAGACCCAGTACTTC. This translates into CSARKRYQETQYF.

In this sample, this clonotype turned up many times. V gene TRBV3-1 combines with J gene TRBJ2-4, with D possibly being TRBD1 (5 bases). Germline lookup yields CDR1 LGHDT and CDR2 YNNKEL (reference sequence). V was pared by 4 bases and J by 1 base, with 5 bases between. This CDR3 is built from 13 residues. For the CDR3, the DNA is TGTGCCAGCAGCCCAGGGGCCAAAAACATTCAGTACTTC. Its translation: CASSPGAKNIQYF.

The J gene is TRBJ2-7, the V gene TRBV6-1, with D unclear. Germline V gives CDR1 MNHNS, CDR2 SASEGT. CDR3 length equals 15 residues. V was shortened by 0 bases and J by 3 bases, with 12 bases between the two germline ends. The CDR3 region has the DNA TGTGCCAGCAGTGAAGCTGAAGCCCGTCTCTACGAGCAGTACTTC. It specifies CASSEAEARLYEQYF.

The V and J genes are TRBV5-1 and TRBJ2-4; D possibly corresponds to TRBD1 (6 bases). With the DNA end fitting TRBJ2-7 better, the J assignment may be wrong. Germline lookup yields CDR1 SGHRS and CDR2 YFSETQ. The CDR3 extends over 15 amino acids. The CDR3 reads CASSLASDRAYEQYF. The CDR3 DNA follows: TGCGCCAGCAGCTTGGCCTCGGACAGAGCTTACGAGCAGTACTTC.

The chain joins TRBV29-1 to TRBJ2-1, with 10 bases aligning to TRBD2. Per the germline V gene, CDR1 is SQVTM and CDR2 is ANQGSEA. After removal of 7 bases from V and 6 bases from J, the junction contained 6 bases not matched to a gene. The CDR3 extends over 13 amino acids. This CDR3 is CSARAGGPNEQFF. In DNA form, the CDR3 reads TGCAGCGCCCGAGCGGGAGGGCCCAATGAGCAGTTCTTC.

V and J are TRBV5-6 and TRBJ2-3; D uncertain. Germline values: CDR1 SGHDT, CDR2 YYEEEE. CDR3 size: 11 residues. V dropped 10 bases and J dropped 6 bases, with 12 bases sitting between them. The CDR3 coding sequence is TGTGCCGGTAGCTTGACGGATACGCAGTATTTT. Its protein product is CAGSLTDTQYF.

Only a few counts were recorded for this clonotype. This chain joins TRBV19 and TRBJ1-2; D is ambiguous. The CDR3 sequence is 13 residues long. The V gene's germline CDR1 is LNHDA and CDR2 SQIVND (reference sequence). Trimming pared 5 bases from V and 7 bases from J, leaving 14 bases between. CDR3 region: CASSLKVDTGYTF. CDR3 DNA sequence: TGTGCCAGTAGTCTGAAAGTGGATACTGGCTACACCTTC.

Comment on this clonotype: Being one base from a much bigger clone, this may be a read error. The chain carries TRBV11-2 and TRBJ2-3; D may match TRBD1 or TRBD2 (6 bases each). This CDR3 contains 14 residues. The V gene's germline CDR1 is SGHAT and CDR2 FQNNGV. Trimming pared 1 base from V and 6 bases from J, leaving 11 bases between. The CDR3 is CASSLGGGGDTQYF. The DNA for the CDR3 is TGTGCCAGCAGCTTAGGAGGAGGGGGGGATACGCAGTATTTT.

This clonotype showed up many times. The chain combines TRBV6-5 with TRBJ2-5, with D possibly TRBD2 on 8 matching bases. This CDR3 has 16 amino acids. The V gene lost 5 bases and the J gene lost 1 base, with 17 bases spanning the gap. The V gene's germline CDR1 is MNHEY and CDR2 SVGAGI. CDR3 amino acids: CASSRGGGGLQETQYF. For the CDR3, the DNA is TGTGCCAGCAGTCGGGGGGGAGGGGGCCTCCAAGAGACCCAGTACTTC.

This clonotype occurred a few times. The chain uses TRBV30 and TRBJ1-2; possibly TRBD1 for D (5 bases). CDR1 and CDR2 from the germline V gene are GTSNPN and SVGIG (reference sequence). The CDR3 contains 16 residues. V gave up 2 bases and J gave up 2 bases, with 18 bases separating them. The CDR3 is CAWSPGRGLVNYGYTF. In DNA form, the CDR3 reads TGTGCCTGGAGTCCCGGGAGGGGCTTAGTCAACTATGGCTACACCTTC.

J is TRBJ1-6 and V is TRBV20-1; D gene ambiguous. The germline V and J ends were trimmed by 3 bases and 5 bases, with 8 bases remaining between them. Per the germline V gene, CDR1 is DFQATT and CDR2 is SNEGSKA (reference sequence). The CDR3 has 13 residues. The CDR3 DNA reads TGCAGTGCTAGGCCCGCGGATAATTCACCCCTCCACTTT. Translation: CSARPADNSPLHF.

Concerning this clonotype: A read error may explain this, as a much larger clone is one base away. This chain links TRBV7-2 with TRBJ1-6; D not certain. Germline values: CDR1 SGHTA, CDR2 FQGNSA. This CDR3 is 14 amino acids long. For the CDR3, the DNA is TGTGCCAGCAGCTTAAGGTCCTATAATTCACCCCCCCACTTT. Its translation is CASSLRSYNSPPHF.

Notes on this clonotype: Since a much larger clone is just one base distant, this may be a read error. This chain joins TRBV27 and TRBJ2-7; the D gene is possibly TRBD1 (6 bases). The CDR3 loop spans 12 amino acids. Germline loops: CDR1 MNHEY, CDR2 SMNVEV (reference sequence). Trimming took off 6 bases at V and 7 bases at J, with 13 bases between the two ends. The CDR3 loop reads CASRSGAHEQYF. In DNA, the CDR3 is TGTGCCAGCAGATCAGGGGCCCATGAGCAGTACTTC.

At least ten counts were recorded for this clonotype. The CDR3, as DNA: TGCGCCAGCAGCCAAGAGACGGATCAGCCCCAGCATTTT. Translated, it gives CASSQETDQPQHF. This chain links TRBV4-3 with TRBJ1-5; D is undetermined. Trimming removed 0 bases at V and 5 bases at J, with 5 bases between. Germline V CDR1 and CDR2: LGHNA, YSLEER. The CDR3 is 13 amino acids.

This CDR3 is CASSGAVSVGYTF. For the CDR3, the DNA is TGCGCCAGCAGCGGTGCCGTATCGGTAGGCTACACCTTC. The chain links TRBV5-1 to TRBJ1-2; unclear D gene. V was clipped by 4 bases and J by 8 bases, with 15 bases between them. The CDR3 covers 13 residues. Germline V gene sequence: CDR1 SGHRS, CDR2 YFSETQ.

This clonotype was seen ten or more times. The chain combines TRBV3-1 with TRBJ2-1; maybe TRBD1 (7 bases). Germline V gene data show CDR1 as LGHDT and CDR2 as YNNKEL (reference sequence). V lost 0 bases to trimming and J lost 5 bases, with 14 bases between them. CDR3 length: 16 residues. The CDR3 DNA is TGTGCCAGCAGCCAAGATTGGGGCAGGGGGGACAATGAGCAGTTCTTC. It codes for CASSQDWGRGDNEQFF.

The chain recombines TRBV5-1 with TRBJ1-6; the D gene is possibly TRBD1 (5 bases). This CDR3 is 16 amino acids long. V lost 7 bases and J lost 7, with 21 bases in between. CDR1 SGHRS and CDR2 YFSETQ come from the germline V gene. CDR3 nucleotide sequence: TGCGCCAGCCAGGTTTTACCGGGGACGGGAAATTCACCCCTCCACTTT. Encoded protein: CASQVLPGTGNSPLHF. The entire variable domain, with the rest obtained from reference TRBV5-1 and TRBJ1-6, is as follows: KAGVTQTPRYLIKTRGQQVTLSCSPISGHRSVSWYQQTPGQGLQFLFEYFSETQRNKGNFPGRFSGRQFSNSRSEMNVSTLELGDSALYLCASQVLPGTGNSPLHFGNGTRLTVT.

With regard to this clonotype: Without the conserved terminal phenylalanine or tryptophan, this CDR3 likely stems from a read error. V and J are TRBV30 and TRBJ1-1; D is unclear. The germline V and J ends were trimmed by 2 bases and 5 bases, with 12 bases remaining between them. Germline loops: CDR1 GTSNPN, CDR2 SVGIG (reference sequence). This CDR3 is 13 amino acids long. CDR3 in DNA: TGTGCCTGGAGTTCCGGGGAGAGGACTGAAGCTTTCTTG. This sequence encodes CAWSSGERTEAFL.